The 11 T cell receptor beta chains reported below all come from one sample, sequenced in a study of Ad26.COV2.S vaccination and SARS-CoV-2 variants. Generated by immunoSEQ multiplex PCR, the TCRdb table keeps only in-frame clones and is missing some. The sample lists more than 300,000 clones, around nine tenths seen once, with just under 5% in the top ten. Described treatment: around 19 received Ad26.COV2.S at low or high dose, single or two shots; about 5 received placebo; per-sample allocation not given. Following the first vaccine or placebo injection, samples were taken on day 63. The sequences come from peripheral blood, collected in a trial of Ad26.COV2.S vaccine versus placebo. The receptors here all came from a person between 18 and 60 years old who received the Ad26.COV2.S COVID-19 vaccine or a placebo.

The V gene is TRBV7-9, the J gene TRBJ1-1; no definite D call. The V and J ends lost 2 bases and 1 base respectively, with 5 bases between them. Per the germline V gene, CDR1 is SEHNR and CDR2 is FQNEAQ (reference sequence). The CDR3 runs to 13 residues. This CDR3 is CASSLTQNTEAFF. The DNA of the CDR3 is TGTGCCAGCAGCTTAACACAGAACACTGAAGCTTTCTTT.

V usage is TRBV5-1 and J usage is TRBJ1-3; 8 bases line up with TRBD1. This CDR3 comprises 15 residues. Germline assignment: CDR1 SGHRS and CDR2 YFSETQ. The trim removed 4 bases at V and 0 bases at J, leaving 3 bases unmatched. The CDR3 bases are TGCGCCAGCAGCCCTGGGACAGGCTCTGGAAACACCATATATTTT. Translation: CASSPGTGSGNTIYF.

A few counts support this clone. The gene calls are TRBV10-1 and TRBJ1-3, with TRBD1 matching over 8 bases. CDR3 length: 13 residues. The germline CDR1 and CDR2 sequences are WNHNN and SYGVQD (reference sequence). Trimming took 7 bases from V and 6 from J; bases not matched to a gene: 5. The chain's CDR3 is CASNRTGQNTIYF. The DNA of the CDR3 is TGCGCCAGCAACCGGACAGGGCAAAACACCATATATTTT.

CDR3 bases: TGCGCCAGCAGCCAACAGGGGGAGGTCACTGAAGCTTTCTTT. Its protein is CASSQQGEVTEAFF. V usage is TRBV4-3 and J usage is TRBJ1-1; 7 positions agree with TRBD1. The V gene's germline CDR1 is LGHNA and CDR2 YSLEER. The CDR3 has 14 amino acids. The V gene end was trimmed by 2 bases and the J gene end by 4 bases; junction bases not matched to a gene: 4.

The V call is TRBV7-2, the J call TRBJ1-3; D not certain. This CDR3 is 15 amino acids long. Germline V gene data show CDR1 as SGHTA and CDR2 as FQGNSA. V was trimmed by 2 bases and J by 0 bases, leaving 8 bases between them. This CDR3 is CASSLTVASGNTIYF. The CDR3 bases are TGTGCCAGCAGCTTAACAGTAGCCTCTGGAAACACCATATATTTT.

The chain links TRBV5-1 to TRBJ2-5; D remains ambiguous. Trimming took off 4 bases at V and 3 bases at J, with 10 bases between the two ends. Germline lookup yields CDR1 SGHRS and CDR2 YFSETQ. CDR3 length: 13 residues. CDR3 bases: TGCGCCAGCAGCCCCCGGAGCAAAGAGACCCAGTACTTC. Residues: CASSPRSKETQYF. The full variable domain, in which reference TRBV5-1 and TRBJ2-5 provide the parts outside the CDR3, is KAGVTQTPRYLIKTRGQQVTLSCSPISGHRSVSWYQQTPGQGLQFLFEYFSETQRNKGNFPGRFSGRQFSNSRSEMNVSTLELGDSALYLCASSPRSKETQYFGPGTRLLVL.

The rearrangement uses TRBV19 and TRBJ1-5; 10 positions agree with TRBD1. The ends lost 1 base at V and 0 bases at J; junction bases unmatched: 6. CDR3 length: 18 amino acids. Looked up from germline, CDR1 is LNHDA and CDR2 is SQIVND (reference sequence). As DNA, the CDR3 is TGTGCCAGTAGTATAGGGACAGGGGGAGGCGATAGCAATCAGCCCCAGCATTTT. Its protein is CASSIGTGGGDSNQPQHF.

The rearrangement links TRBV27 to TRBJ2-6; no clear D gene. The germline V gene has CDR1 MNHEY and CDR2 SMNVEV (reference sequence). The length of the CDR3 is 14 residues. The V end lost 2 bases, the J end lost 2 bases, and 4 bases lay between the germline ends. The CDR3 here is CASSLITGANVLTF. In DNA form, the CDR3 reads TGTGCCAGCAGTTTAATCACTGGGGCCAACGTCCTGACTTTC. Based on the CDR3 plus reference TRBV27 and TRBJ2-6, the full variable domain is EAQVTQNPRYLITVTGKKLTVTCSQNMNHEYMSWYRQDPGLGLRQIYYSMNVEVTDKGDVPEGYKVSRKEKRNFPLILESPSPNQTSLYFCASSLITGANVLTFGAGSRLTVL.

This clone was seen once. V is TRBV11-3 and J is TRBJ2-1; 7 nucleotides align to TRBD2. This CDR3 is built from 14 residues. Per germline, CDR1 SGHNT and CDR2 YENEEA. J gave up 8 bases and V 1 base, and 5 bases lay outside the gene matches. CDR3 DNA sequence: TGTGCCAGCAGCTTAGGGACTAGGGCCGATGAGCAGTTCTTC. Translating gives CASSLGTRADEQFF.

The gene calls are TRBV2 and TRBJ2-2; D might be TRBD2 (5 bases). This CDR3 region has 16 residues. V was cut by 5 bases and J by 1 base, with 14 bases left in between. Germline values: CDR1 SNHLY, CDR2 FYNNEI. The CDR3 nucleotides are TGTGCCAGCAGTACCGGGAACTACCTGAACACCGGGGAGCTGTTTTTT. Translating gives CASSTGNYLNTGELFF.

Within the sample, this clone is medium-sized. This chain links TRBV20-1 with TRBJ2-3; D not resolved. CDR3 length equals 10 residues. V lost 3 bases to trimming and J lost 2 bases, with 0 bases between them. Per the germline V gene, CDR1 is DFQATT and CDR2 is SNEGSKA (reference sequence). CDR3 region: CSASTDTQYF. The CDR3 coding sequence is TGCAGTGCTAGCACAGATACGCAGTATTTT.